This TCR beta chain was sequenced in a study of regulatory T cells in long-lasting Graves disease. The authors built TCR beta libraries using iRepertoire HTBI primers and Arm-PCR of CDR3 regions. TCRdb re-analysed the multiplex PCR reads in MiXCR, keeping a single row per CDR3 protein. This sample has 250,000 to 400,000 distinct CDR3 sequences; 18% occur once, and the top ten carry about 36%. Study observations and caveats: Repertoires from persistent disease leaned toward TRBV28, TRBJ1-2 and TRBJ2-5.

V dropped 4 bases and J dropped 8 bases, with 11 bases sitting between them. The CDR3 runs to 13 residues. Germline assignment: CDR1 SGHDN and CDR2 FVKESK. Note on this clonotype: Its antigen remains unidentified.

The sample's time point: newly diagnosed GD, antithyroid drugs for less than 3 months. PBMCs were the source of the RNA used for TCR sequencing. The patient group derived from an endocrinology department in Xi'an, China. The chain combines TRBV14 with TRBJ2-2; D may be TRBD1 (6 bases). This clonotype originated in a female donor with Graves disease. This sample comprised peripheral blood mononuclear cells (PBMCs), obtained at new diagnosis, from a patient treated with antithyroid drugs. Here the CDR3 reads CASSRDILGELFF. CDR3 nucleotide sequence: TGTGCCAGCAGCCGGGACATCCTGGGGGAGCTGTTTTTT.